The 24 T cell receptor beta chains in this list originate from one sample, sequenced in a study of tumor and adjacent non-tumor tissue in lung cancer. A modified ARM-PCR protocol with three rounds of nested PCR amplified TCRbeta. TCRdb re-called the multiplex PCR reads through MiXCR, storing one row per CDR3 protein. The table shows tens of thousands of distinct CDR3 sequences, with around four fifths occurring only once. RNA was extracted from bulk tissue without any cell sorting. Material: lung tumor tissue. The receptors come from a woman aged 45-65 years with non-small cell lung cancer.

A remark on this clonotype: One end of the junction fails to match germline, which may point to a read error. The gene calls are TRBV11-2 and TRBJ1-1; 7 nucleotides match TRBD1. Germline V gives CDR1 SGHAT, CDR2 FQNNGV. The CDR3 totals 14 residues. CDR3 protein: CTGNLTGLNTEAFF. The CDR3 coding sequence is TGTACCGGCAACTTGACAGGGCTGAACACCGAAGCTTTCTTT.

The count of this clonotype is one. One junction end disagrees with the germline gene, perhaps due to a read error. The rearrangement uses TRBV6-4 and TRBJ2-2, with 7 nucleotides matching TRBD2. Germline V gene data show CDR1 as MRHNA and CDR2 as SNTAGT. This CDR3 spans 15 amino acids. The CDR3 here is CDSSPMGGTIGELFF. CDR3 coding DNA: TGTGACAGCAGTCCCATGGGGGGGACGATCGGGGAGCTGTTTTTT.

A note on this clonotype: Germline and junction disagree at one end, which may indicate a read error. This rearrangement joins TRBV11-2 to TRBJ2-5; the D gene is possibly TRBD2 (5 bases). Per germline, CDR1 SGHAT and CDR2 FQNNGV. The CDR3 runs 13 residues. The CDR3 spells CAGSLEASRRLYF. The DNA for the CDR3 is TGTGCCGGCAGCTTAGAGGCTAGCAGGCGATTGTACTTC.

This clonotype was recorded many times. The V call is TRBV6-4, the J call TRBJ2-6, with 7 bases that match TRBD1. This CDR3 has 16 amino acids. Trimming took 3 bases from V and 3 from J; bases not matched to a gene: 5. Looked up from germline, CDR1 is MRHNA and CDR2 is SNTAGT. The CDR3 region has the DNA TGTGCCAGCAGTGAAAAGACAGGGAGTGGGGCCAACGTCCTGACTTTC. Protein sequence: CASSEKTGSGANVLTF.

In the case of this clonotype: At one boundary the junction diverges from the germline segment, which might be a read error. The rearrangement uses TRBV7-9 and TRBJ2-7; possible D gene TRBD2, 5 bases. In germline, CDR1 is SEHNR, CDR2 FQNEAQ (reference sequence). The CDR3 sequence is 14 residues long. The CDR3 here is CASSRTRERSEQCF. The CDR3 DNA is TGTGCCAGCAGCAGAACTAGGGAAAGGAGCGAGCAGTGCTTC.

Points on this clonotype: At one end, the junction sequence differs from germline, possibly due to a read error. CDR3 nucleotides: TGTGCCGAATGGGAGGGAGGGCTGCGCGAGCAATTCTTC. Its protein product is CAEWEGGLREQFF. This chain links TRBV11-2 with TRBJ2-1; 7 positions agree with TRBD2. Germline CDR1 and CDR2: SGHAT and FQNNGV. The CDR3 sequence is 13 residues long.

The chain links TRBV6-1 to TRBJ2-1; 7 positions agree with TRBD1. V lost 7 bases and J lost 4; bases outside the gene matches: 10. The CDR3 extends over 15 amino acids. Germline values: CDR1 MNHNS, CDR2 SASEGT. CDR3 coding DNA: TGTGCCAGCAATGCGACAGGGAAGCGATACAATGAGCAGTTCTTC. Amino acids: CASNATGKRYNEQFF.

A remark on this clonotype: This CDR3 is missing its conserved last phenylalanine or tryptophan, likely due to a read error. This chain connects TRBV6-1 to TRBJ2-7; tentative D call: TRBD2 (6 bases). The V and J ends lost 8 bases and 3 bases respectively, with 11 bases between them. The CDR3 covers 12 residues. CDR1 MNHNS and CDR2 SASEGT come from the germline V gene. The CDR3 reads CASWGDIYEQYL. The CDR3 DNA follows: TGTGCCAGCTGGGGGGATATCTACGAGCAGTACTTG.

Notes on this clonotype: This could be a read error, since a much larger clone is one nucleotide away. The chain is built from TRBV7-9 and TRBJ1-2, with TRBD1 as a possible D gene (6 bases). CDR3 length: 15 amino acids. Per germline, CDR1 SEHNR and CDR2 FQNEAQ (reference sequence). The ends were cut back, 0 bases at V and 6 bases at J, with 14 bases in the middle. CDR3 sequence (DNA): TGTGCCAGCAGCTTAGCGCAGTCAGGGGACAATGGCTACACCTTC. Translated, it gives CASSLAQSGDNGYTF.

This clonotype showed up just once. This sequence may be a read error, since a much larger clone differs from it by one base. This rearrangement joins TRBV20-1 to TRBJ2-3; D remains ambiguous. The CDR3 spans 13 residues. The germline gives CDR1 DFQATT, CDR2 SNEGSKA (reference sequence). V was cut by 5 bases and J by 4 bases, with 13 bases left in between. Here the CDR3 DNA reads TGCAGTGCTGCACCCACTGAGGCAGATACGCAGTATTTT. Amino acids: CSAAPTEADTQYF.

This clonotype appeared once. The chain carries TRBV29-1 and TRBJ2-2; 8 nucleotides align to TRBD2. The CDR3 covers 15 residues. V was clipped by 5 bases and J by 6 bases; unmatched bases: 11. The germline gives CDR1 SQVTM, CDR2 ANQGSEA. This chain's CDR3 is CSVTQPGGNAGELFF. CDR3 in DNA: TGCAGCGTTACCCAGCCGGGGGGGAATGCCGGGGAGCTGTTTTTT.

To note about this clonotype: The final CDR3 position lacks the conserved phenylalanine or tryptophan, pointing to a likely read error. V gene TRBV12-3 or TRBV12-4 combines with J gene TRBJ1-4, with 7 bases lining up with TRBD1. J was trimmed by 8 bases and V by 5 bases; bases with no gene match: 11. CDR3 length: 15 residues. CDR3: CASSTATGSGEKLFI. As DNA, the CDR3 is TGTGCCAGCAGTACCGCGACAGGGAGTGGCGAAAAACTGTTTATT.

Concerning this clonotype itself: The CDR3 does not close with the conserved phenylalanine or tryptophan, likely indicating a read error. It is unclear where the CDR3 begins or ends on the DNA, so no DNA is shown, and the CDR3 is as TCRdb lists it. V is TRBV12-3 or TRBV12-4 and J is TRBJ1-6; the listed D gene, TRBD1, was not tested against the DNA. Including both end residues, the CDR3 is 14 amino acids long. This CDR3 reads CASSFDPGSSPLHV.

In this sample, this clonotype turned up many times. The CDR3 nucleotides are TGTGCCAGCACCAGTAGGTACGAGCAGTACTTC. Its protein is CASTSRYEQYF. This rearrangement joins TRBV7-9 to TRBJ2-7; D call uncertain. Germline CDR1 is SEHNR and CDR2 is FQNEAQ (reference sequence). V lost 7 bases, J lost 4 bases, and 8 bases lay in between. The CDR3 consists of 11 residues.

A remark on this clonotype: The junction differs from germline at one of its ends, possibly a read error. The chain couples TRBV2 to TRBJ1-6, with TRBD1 matching 8 bases. The CDR3 runs 13 residues. CDR1 and CDR2 (germline): SNHLY, FYNNEI. DNA of the CDR3: TGTGTCAGCACCGACAGGGGTGATTCACCCCTCCACTTT. It yields the protein CVSTDRGDSPLHF. Variable domain in full (rest from reference TRBV2 and TRBJ1-6): EPEVTQTPSHQVTQMGQEVILRCVPISNHLYFYWYRQILGQKVEFLVSFYNNEISEKSEIFDDQFSVERPDGSNFTLKIRSTKLEDSAMYFCVSTDRGDSPLHFGNGTRLTVT.

A remark on this clonotype: Mismatch with germline at one junction end may stem from a read error. The chain links TRBV4-1 to TRBJ1-4; 7 bases map to TRBD1. The V gene's germline CDR1 is MGHRA and CDR2 YSYEKL. The CDR3 contains 15 residues. For the CDR3, the DNA is TGCGCCAGTAGCCAAGCTAGGACAGGCGGTGAAGAACTGTTTTTT. Translation gives CASSQARTGGEELFF.

With regard to this clonotype: At one of its ends the junction is not consistent with the germline gene, which may arise from a read error. V and J are TRBV11-2 and TRBJ1-2; D perhaps matches TRBD1 (5 bases). Germline CDR1 and CDR2: SGHAT and FQNNGV. The CDR3 covers 17 residues. Here the CDR3 reads CATSPRRGAKTNYGYTF. CDR3 sequence (DNA): TGTGCCACCAGCCCTCGAAGGGGAGCCAAGACTAACTATGGCTACACCTTT.

With respect to this clonotype: A much more abundant neighbour one base away suggests this may be a read error. The chain joins TRBV2 to TRBJ1-5, with D hard to call. Germline V gene data show CDR1 as SNHLY and CDR2 as FYNNEI. CDR3 length equals 13 residues. The germline V and J ends were trimmed by 6 bases and 3 bases, with 9 bases remaining between them. The CDR3: CASSADLNQPQHF. The CDR3 bases are TGTGCCAGCAGCGCAGACCTCAATCAGCCCCAGCATTTT. Looking up the rest from reference TRBV2 and TRBJ1-5 gives the full variable domain: EPEVTQTPSHQVTQMGQEVILRCVPISNHLYFYWYRQILGQKVEFLVSFYNNEISEKSEIFDDQFSVERPDGSNFTLKIRSTKLEDSAMYFCASSADLNQPQHFGDGTRLSIL.

Remarks on this clonotype: An end of the junction does not agree with germline; a read error may underlie this. The CDR3 DNA sequence: TGTGCCACGCGGGAGCAGGCAGTTACGCAGTTTTTT. Its protein is CATREQAVTQFF. The J gene is TRBJ2-3, the V gene TRBV12-3 or TRBV12-4, with TRBD2 matching over 7 bases. This CDR3 region has 12 residues.

In its sample, this clonotype was seen many times. This sequence may be a read error, since a much larger clone differs from it by one base. The chain employs TRBV28 and TRBJ1-2; 9 bases are shared with TRBD1. The CDR3 has 14 amino acids. In germline, CDR1 is MDHEN, CDR2 SYDVKM. Unmatched junction bases numbered 2, after V lost 4 bases and J lost 2 bases. The CDR3 DNA sequence: TGTGCCAGCAGTTCCGGGACAGGGAACTATGGCTACACCTTC. As protein: CASSSGTGNYGYTF.

About this clonotype: A much larger clone is a single base away; this may be a read error. The CDR3 spells CASSPGGLLFLYDQYF. Here the CDR3 DNA reads TGTGCCAGCAGCCCCGGGGGACTTTTGTTTCTCTACGATCAGTACTTC. This chain joins TRBV11-2 and TRBJ2-7; D may be TRBD2 (6 bases). This CDR3 comprises 16 residues. Germline CDR1 and CDR2: SGHAT and FQNNGV.

This clonotype has only a few counts. A read error may be the cause here, since a much bigger clone is one base away. The CDR3 DNA reads as TGTGCCACCGGACAGTCCCAAGAGACCCATTACTTC. This gives the protein CATGQSQETHYF. This chain links TRBV24-1 with TRBJ2-5; possible D gene TRBD1, 6 bases. Germline loops: CDR1 KGHDR, CDR2 SFDVKD. The CDR3 totals 12 residues.

Turning to this clonotype: One junction end disagrees with the germline gene, perhaps due to a read error. The CDR3 region is CCALDRLGTEASF. The CDR3 DNA reads as TGCTGCGCTCTGGACAGGTTGGGGACTGAAGCTTCCTTT. This chain uses TRBV29-1 with TRBJ1-1; TRBD1 matches at 7 bases. This CDR3 region has 13 residues. Germline V gene data show CDR1 as SQVTM and CDR2 as ANQGSEA.

The chain joins TRBV18 to TRBJ1-6; a weak D match, TRBD1 (5 bases). The CDR3 is made up of 13 amino acids. V was clipped by 9 bases and J by 2 bases, with 8 bases between them. Germline CDR1 is KGHSH and CDR2 is LQKENI. The CDR3 DNA reads TGTGCCAGGGGGGTCCCCTATAATTCACCCCTCCACTTT. Its protein product is CARGVPYNSPLHF.